This TCR beta chain was sequenced for a study of shared clonotypes between healthy human individuals. The table came from immunoSEQ multiplex PCR; TCRdb's copy has only in-frame clones and leaves some out. The table has 2 million to 2.5 million clones, 92% seen once. The sample taken for sequencing was naive CD4+ T cells from PBMCs. Noted subset: CD45RA+ positively selected. The source is a young man in good health. Some clones in this sample may be carry-over from other donors' samples.

The CDR3 region is CASNEGTDVSYNEQFF. In DNA, the CDR3 is TGTGCCAGCAACGAAGGGACAGATGTCTCCTACAATGAGCAGTTCTTC. This sequence joins TRBV28 and TRBJ2-1; TRBD1 matches 7 bases. V shed 7 bases and J 0 bases; nucleotides not matched to a gene: 9. This CDR3 has 16 amino acids. The germline CDR1 and CDR2 sequences are MDHEN and SYDVKM.